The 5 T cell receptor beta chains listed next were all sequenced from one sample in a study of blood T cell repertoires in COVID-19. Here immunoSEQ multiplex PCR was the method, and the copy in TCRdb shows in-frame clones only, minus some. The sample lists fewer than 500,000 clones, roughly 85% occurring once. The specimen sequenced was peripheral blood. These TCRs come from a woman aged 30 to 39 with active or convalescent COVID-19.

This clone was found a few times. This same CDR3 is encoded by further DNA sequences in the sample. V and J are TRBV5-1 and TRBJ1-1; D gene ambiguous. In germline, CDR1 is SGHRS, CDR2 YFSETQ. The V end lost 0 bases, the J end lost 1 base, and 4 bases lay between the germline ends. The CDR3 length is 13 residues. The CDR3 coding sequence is TGCGCCAGCAGCTTGGGCGGGAACACTGAAGCTTTCTTT. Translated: CASSLGGNTEAFF.

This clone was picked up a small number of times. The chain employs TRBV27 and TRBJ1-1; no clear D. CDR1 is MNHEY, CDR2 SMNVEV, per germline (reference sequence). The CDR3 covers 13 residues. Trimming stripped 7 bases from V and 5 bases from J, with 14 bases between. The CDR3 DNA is TGTGCCAGCACTAAGCTCCGGGGTACTGAAGCTTTCTTT. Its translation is CASTKLRGTEAFF.

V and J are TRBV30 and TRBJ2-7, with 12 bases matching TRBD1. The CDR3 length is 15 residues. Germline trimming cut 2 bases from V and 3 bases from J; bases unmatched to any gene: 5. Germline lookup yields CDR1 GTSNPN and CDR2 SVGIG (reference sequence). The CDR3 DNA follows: TGTGCCTGGAGTAGGGGGACAGGGGGCTACTACGAGCAGTACTTC. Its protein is CAWSRGTGGYYEQYF.

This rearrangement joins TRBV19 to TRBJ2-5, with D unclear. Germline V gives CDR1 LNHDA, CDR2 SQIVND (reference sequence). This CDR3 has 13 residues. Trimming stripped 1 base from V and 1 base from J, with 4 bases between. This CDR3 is CASSIVAQETQYF. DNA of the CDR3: TGTGCCAGTAGTATAGTGGCCCAAGAGACCCAGTACTTC.

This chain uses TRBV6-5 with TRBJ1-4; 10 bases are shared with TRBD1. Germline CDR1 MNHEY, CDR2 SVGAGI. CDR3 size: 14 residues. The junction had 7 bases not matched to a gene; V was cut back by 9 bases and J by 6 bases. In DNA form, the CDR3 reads TGTGCCAGTTCTCTCGGGACAGGGGATGAAAAACTGTTTTTT. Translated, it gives CASSLGTGDEKLFF.